Here is one T cell receptor (beta chain) with its context. The patients' disease, urothelial carcinoma, was locally advanced or metastatic. Clones were read by immunoSEQ multiplex PCR, and TCRdb kept only the in-frame ones, dropping some. The data hold 35,000 to 50,000 clones, with around 89% observed a single time. The entry originates in a study of PD-L1 blockade in urothelial cancer. Study context: In the mid-2010s, patients got going on atezolizumab, taking 1,200 mg intravenously every 3 weeks. Prior chemotherapy ranged from 0 to 3 regimens per patient.

The CDR3 runs 15 residues. The junction had 3 bases not matched to a gene; V was cut back by 0 bases and J by 2 bases. Germline values: CDR1 SGHNT, CDR2 YYREEE (reference sequence). The source was PBMCs, collected around atezolizumab (anti-PD-L1) treatment. The rearrangement links TRBV5-4 to TRBJ2-5, with TRBD1 matching over 8 bases. The TCR was taken from a woman aged 55-69 years with urothelial cancer. Here the CDR3 DNA reads TGTGCCAGCAGCTTGGTGGGACAGGAGCAAGAGACCCAGTACTTC. It is translated as CASSLVGQEQETQYF.